The next 32 T cell receptor beta chains were all read from a single sample in a study of T cells in Graves' hyperthyroidism and ophthalmopathy. Amplified regions were TCR beta CDR3 sequences from RNA transcripts. With the HTBI primer set, the TCR CDR3 went through a first round of RT-PCR. Via MiXCR, TCRdb re-called the multiplex PCR reads, giving one row per CDR3 protein. This table has a few hundred thousand distinct CDR3 sequences, approximately 14% appearing once. Sequencing input: blood. Receptors originate from a woman aged 40 to 50 with Graves' hyperthyroidism.

There are many counts of this clonotype. The J gene is TRBJ2-3, the V gene TRBV20-1; tentative D call: TRBD2 (5 bases). CDR3 length: 12 amino acids. Germline CDR1 reads DFQATT; CDR2 reads SNEGSKA (reference sequence). Trimming shortened V by 6 bases and J by 10 bases, and 17 bases separated the two germline ends. CDR3 residues: CSATMLGVPQYF. The DNA for the CDR3 is TGCAGTGCGACCATGCTCGGGGTTCCGCAGTATTTT.

This chain connects TRBV19 to TRBJ2-1; the D is unclear. The CDR3 has 14 residues. The V gene's germline CDR1 is LNHDA and CDR2 SQIVND (reference sequence). Trimming left V 3 bases short and J 4 bases short, with 10 bases between. The CDR3 sequence is CASSIRGAYNEQFF. CDR3 DNA sequence: TGTGCCAGTAGTATTCGCGGAGCATACAATGAGCAGTTCTTC.

This clonotype was seen a handful of times. The genes are TRBV6-1 and TRBJ2-3; the D is unclear. CDR3 length equals 14 residues. Germline V gene sequence: CDR1 MNHNS, CDR2 SASEGT. Trimming took off 2 bases at V and 9 bases at J, with 15 bases between the two ends. The CDR3 is CASSERLGTGTQYF. CDR3 DNA: TGTGCCAGCAGTGAACGCCTGGGTACCGGGACGCAGTATTTT.

At least ten counts were recorded for this clonotype. The chain joins TRBV30 to TRBJ1-1, with D possibly TRBD1 on 6 matching bases. The V gene lost 6 bases and the J gene lost 4 bases, with 15 bases spanning the gap. The CDR3 loop spans 13 amino acids. Germline V gene sequence: CDR1 GTSNPN, CDR2 SVGIG (reference sequence). The CDR3 here is CACVRGHTTEAFF. The CDR3 bases are TGTGCCTGCGTCAGGGGCCATACCACTGAAGCTTTCTTT.

Regarding this clonotype: One junction end disagrees with the germline gene, perhaps due to a read error. The CDR3 here is CASSDGQSENTIYF. CDR3 nucleotide sequence: TGTGCCAGCAGTGACGGTCAGTCTGAAAACACCATATATTTT. The chain combines TRBV2 with TRBJ1-3; D is undetermined. The CDR3 is 14 residues long. The germline V gene has CDR1 SNHLY and CDR2 FYNNEI.

The rearrangement uses TRBV9 and TRBJ1-1; TRBD1 matches at 7 bases. Germline V gene sequence: CDR1 SGDLS, CDR2 YYNGEE. Trimming took 0 bases from V and 5 from J; bases not matched to a gene: 7. This CDR3 contains 15 residues. CDR3 sequence: CASSVGTSRGTEAFF. The CDR3 DNA sequence: TGTGCCAGCAGCGTAGGGACTTCCAGGGGGACTGAAGCTTTCTTT.

The sample holds many counts of this clonotype. This sequence joins TRBV3-1 and TRBJ1-1; 8 nucleotides align to TRBD1. Germline values: CDR1 LGHDT, CDR2 YNNKEL (reference sequence). This CDR3 spans 13 amino acids. V shed 6 bases and J 4 bases; nucleotides not matched to a gene: 4. The CDR3 nucleotides read TGTGCCAGCAGGTCTACAGGGGGCACTGAAGCTTTCTTT. This gives the protein CASRSTGGTEAFF.

This rearrangement joins TRBV15 to TRBJ2-2; 8 bases agree with TRBD1. The junction had 6 bases not matched to a gene; V was cut back by 5 bases and J by 4 bases. Germline assignment: CDR1 LNHNV and CDR2 YYDKDF (reference sequence). The CDR3 has 15 amino acids. The CDR3 coding sequence is TGTGCCACCAGCCCTCAGGGGGCTTTCACCGGGGAGCTGTTTTTT. It yields the protein CATSPQGAFTGELFF.

This clonotype was seen many times. Here the CDR3 DNA reads TGCAGTGCGGGCGTTGCAGGGATGGAGACCCAGTACTTC. Its protein is CSAGVAGMETQYF. J is TRBJ2-5 and V is TRBV20-1; a possible D gene is TRBD1 (5 bases). The CDR3 contains 13 residues. Germline V CDR1 and CDR2: DFQATT, SNEGSKA (reference sequence). Trimming stripped 6 bases from V and 5 bases from J, with 16 bases between.

This clonotype has more than one count but fewer than ten. The chain combines TRBV4-1 with TRBJ2-1, with TRBD1 identical over 8 bases. Germline CDR1 reads MGHRA; CDR2 reads YSYEKL. The CDR3 consists of 15 residues. Trimming removed 4 bases from V and 2 bases from J; junction bases left unmatched: 4. The CDR3 spells CASSLDRDPYNEQFF. The CDR3, as DNA: TGCGCCAGCAGCCTGGACAGGGACCCCTACAATGAGCAGTTCTTC.

This clonotype was seen many times. The chain carries TRBV5-6 and TRBJ1-2; D possibly corresponds to TRBD1 (6 bases). V was cut by 4 bases and J by 7 bases, with 17 bases left in between. CDR3 length: 14 residues. Germline CDR1 reads SGHDT; CDR2 reads YYEEEE. The CDR3 sequence: CASSPPGQSIGYTF. CDR3 in DNA: TGTGCCAGCAGCCCTCCCGGACAGTCGATTGGCTACACCTTC.

This clonotype came up a few times. The chain's CDR3 is CASSLASTGSGGELFF. The CDR3 nucleotides are TGCGCCAGCAGCTTGGCTTCGACAGGGTCGGGCGGGGAGCTGTTTTTT. The chain uses TRBV5-1 and TRBJ2-2; 7 nucleotides match TRBD1. In germline, CDR1 is SGHRS, CDR2 YFSETQ. V lost 0 bases, J lost 7 bases, and 9 bases stayed unmatched. The CDR3 length is 16 residues.

This clonotype occurred many times. This chain links TRBV7-8 with TRBJ2-7, with D perhaps TRBD1 (6 bases). V gave up 1 base and J gave up 4 bases, with 17 bases separating them. The germline V gene encodes CDR1 SGHVS and CDR2 FQNEAQ. The CDR3 is 16 residues long. CDR3 protein: CASSLGGPLNRYEQYF. CDR3 DNA: TGTGCCAGCAGCTTAGGGGGGCCCCTGAATCGATACGAGCAGTACTTC.

This clonotype was observed many times. This chain links TRBV3-1 with TRBJ2-3, with TRBD2 matching 11 bases. The germline V gene has CDR1 LGHDT and CDR2 YNNKEL (reference sequence). CDR3 length: 16 amino acids. The V gene end was trimmed by 0 bases and the J gene end by 1 base; junction bases not matched to a gene: 0. The CDR3 reads CASSQELAGGTDTQYF. CDR3 in DNA: TGTGCCAGCAGCCAAGAACTAGCGGGAGGCACAGATACGCAGTATTTT.

This clonotype has more than one count but fewer than ten. J is TRBJ1-1 and V is TRBV5-6; the D gene is possibly TRBD1 (5 bases). Per germline, CDR1 SGHDT and CDR2 YYEEEE. There are 15 residues in the CDR3. V was cut by 0 bases and J by 0 bases, with 9 bases left in between. The CDR3 DNA reads as TGTGCCAGCAGCTTGGGTGGACACATGAACACTGAAGCTTTCTTT. It specifies CASSLGGHMNTEAFF.

In its sample, this clonotype was seen many times. V is TRBV12-3 or TRBV12-4 and J is TRBJ1-2, with D possibly matching TRBD1 (6 bases). The CDR3 covers 13 residues. V lost 2 bases and J 8 bases, leaving 12 bases between the germline ends. This CDR3 reads CASSLPRQEGYTF. The DNA of the CDR3 is TGTGCCAGCAGTTTACCTCGACAGGAGGGCTACACCTTC.

The rearrangement joins TRBV9 to TRBJ2-2; possible D gene TRBD1, 5 bases. The germline CDR1 and CDR2 sequences are SGDLS and YYNGEE. This CDR3 has 14 residues. V shed 0 bases and J shed 3 bases, with 6 bases lying between them. In nucleotides, the CDR3 is TGTGCCAGCAGCGTAGTAGGGGACACCGGGGAGCTGTTTTTT. Protein product: CASSVVGDTGELFF.

This clonotype was seen ten or more times. V usage is TRBV28 and J usage is TRBJ2-3; 10 bases fit TRBD1. The CDR3 loop spans 19 amino acids. Unmatched junction bases numbered 13, after V lost 4 bases and J lost 0 bases. CDR1 is MDHEN and CDR2 is SYDVKM in the germline V gene. This CDR3 reads CASSWTGGVERLSTDTQYF. The DNA for the CDR3 is TGTGCCAGCAGTTGGACAGGGGGGGTCGAGCGCCTCAGCACAGATACGCAGTATTTT.

The chain links TRBV20-1 to TRBJ2-3; no firm D call. Germline V gene sequence: CDR1 DFQATT, CDR2 SNEGSKA (reference sequence). Between the trimmed V and J ends, which lost 0 bases and 0 bases, there was a span of 7 bases. The CDR3 length is 14 residues. The DNA for the CDR3 is TGCAGTGCTAGAGAAGGCATTAGCACAGATACGCAGTATTTT. This codes for CSAREGISTDTQYF.

This clonotype was observed many times. The chain uses TRBV20-1 and TRBJ2-1; 10 bases align to TRBD2. V trimming: 0 bases; J trimming: 3 bases; junction bases outside the gene matches: 14. Germline values: CDR1 DFQATT, CDR2 SNEGSKA (reference sequence). This CDR3 is 19 amino acids long. CDR3 protein: CSAREESSGSWGVYNEQFF. As DNA, the CDR3 is TGCAGTGCTAGAGAAGAGTCTAGCGGGAGTTGGGGGGTCTACAATGAGCAGTTCTTC.

This clonotype was detected ten times or more. CDR3 in DNA: TGTGCCACTCGAGGGGTGACGAATTCACCCCTCCACTTT. Translated: CATRGVTNSPLHF. This chain connects TRBV28 to TRBJ1-6; possibly TRBD1 for D (5 bases). Trimming removed 10 bases at V and 7 bases at J, with 14 bases between. The CDR3 loop spans 13 amino acids. Germline CDR1 and CDR2: MDHEN and SYDVKM.

This clonotype was detected many times. The chain employs TRBV28 and TRBJ2-7; 9 nucleotides line up with TRBD1. Losses at the gene ends were 6 bases for V and 2 bases for J; bases not matched to a gene: 14. CDR1 and CDR2 from the germline V gene are MDHEN and SYDVKM. The CDR3 has 17 amino acids. CDR3 coding DNA: TGTGCCAGCAGCTATTTATCTTTCGGGACAGGGACCTACGAGCAGTACTTC. Protein: CASSYLSFGTGTYEQYF.

Ten or more counts support this clonotype. The chain uses TRBV28 and TRBJ2-7; a weak D match, TRBD1 (6 bases). V lost 4 bases and J 3 bases, leaving 22 bases between the germline ends. This CDR3 has 17 amino acids. Germline values: CDR1 MDHEN, CDR2 SYDVKM. The CDR3 DNA follows: TGTGCCAGCAGTTCCGCCGGCCCAGGGGCGAACTACTACGAGCAGTACTTC. Amino acid sequence: CASSSAGPGANYYEQYF.

This clonotype was seen a few times. The chain links TRBV13 to TRBJ2-3, with 7 bases identical to TRBD2. The V and J ends lost 1 base and 3 bases, in that order; junction bases with no gene match: 13. Germline V gene data show CDR1 as PRHDT and CDR2 as FYEKMQ (reference sequence). The CDR3 runs to 18 residues. The chain's CDR3 is CASSLESLGGYRTDTQYF. DNA of the CDR3: TGTGCCAGCAGCTTAGAAAGCCTGGGAGGGTATCGAACAGATACGCAGTATTTT.

The chain has TRBV18 and TRBJ2-7; no clear D. Trimming shortened V by 3 bases and J by 0 bases, and 12 bases separated the two germline ends. CDR3 length equals 15 residues. CDR1 and CDR2 (germline): KGHSH, LQKENI. CDR3 protein: CASSPAARGSYEQYF. Here the CDR3 DNA reads TGTGCCAGCTCACCGGCAGCGAGAGGCTCCTACGAGCAGTACTTC. Complete variable domain (other parts from reference TRBV18 and TRBJ2-7): NAGVMQNPRHLVRRRGQEARLRCSPMKGHSHVYWYRQLPEEGLKFMVYLQKENIIDESGMPKERFSAEFPKEGPSILRIQQVVRGDSAAYFCASSPAARGSYEQYFGPGTRLTVT.

This clonotype was seen at least ten times. The gene calls are TRBV7-2 and TRBJ2-1; 7 bases line up with TRBD1. Looked up from germline, CDR1 is SGHTA and CDR2 is FQGNSA. This CDR3 contains 14 residues. With 5 bases clipped from V and 10 bases from J, the junction kept 11 bases outside the gene matches. Here the CDR3 DNA reads TGTGCCAGCAGCAGAGGGGGCGATAAGCGAGAGCAGTTCTTC. This codes for CASSRGGDKREQFF.

In regard to this clonotype: This may come from a read error, since a much larger clone is one base off. The gene calls are TRBV20-1 and TRBJ1-5; TRBD1 is a possible D gene (5 bases). This CDR3 has 14 residues. Trimming took off 0 bases at V and 9 bases at J, with 15 bases between the two ends. From germline, CDR1 is DFQATT and CDR2 SNEGSKA (reference sequence). CDR3 coding DNA: TGCAGTGCTAGAGATCGGCAGGGAAGTCGGCCCCAGCATTTT. This sequence encodes CSARDRQGSRPQHF.

In its sample, this clonotype was seen many times. This chain joins TRBV7-2 and TRBJ2-7; either TRBD1 or TRBD2 may fit D (5 bases each). The germline V gene encodes CDR1 SGHTA and CDR2 FQGNSA. CDR3 size: 15 residues. Trimming stripped 1 base from V and 5 bases from J, with 15 bases between. CDR3 in amino acids: CASSLVPGPRDEQYF. The DNA of the CDR3 is TGTGCCAGCAGCTTAGTTCCGGGACCCAGGGACGAGCAGTACTTC.

The chain is built from TRBV6-1 and TRBJ2-5; a possible D gene is TRBD2 (6 bases). Per the germline V gene, CDR1 is MNHNS and CDR2 is SASEGT. CDR3 size: 15 residues. Deletions cut 6 bases from V and 12 bases from J, with 26 bases between. The CDR3 DNA follows: TGTGCCAGCAGCGATAGCGCCATACCGGGCGGCGGGGAGTACTTC. It codes for CASSDSAIPGGGEYF.

This chain links TRBV6-2 or TRBV6-3 with TRBJ2-6, with TRBD1 as a possible D gene (6 bases). V was shortened by 2 bases and J by 3 bases, with 14 bases between the two germline ends. CDR1 is MNHEY, CDR2 SVGEGT, per germline. This CDR3 spans 17 amino acids. The CDR3, as DNA: TGTGCCAGCAGTTACCGCAGGGGCCGGAGTGGGGCCAACGTCCTGACTTTC. Encoded protein: CASSYRRGRSGANVLTF.

This clonotype was recorded many times. The CDR3 spells CASGNGAPPYNEQFF. The CDR3 DNA sequence: TGTGCTAGTGGTAACGGGGCCCCCCCCTACAATGAGCAGTTCTTC. The chain is built from TRBV12-5 and TRBJ2-1; D tentatively fits TRBD1 or TRBD2 (5 bases each). V lost 5 bases, J lost 2 bases, and 13 bases lay in between. CDR3 length: 15 amino acids. Per the germline V gene, CDR1 is LGHNT and CDR2 is FRNRAP.

This clonotype was recorded at least ten times. J is TRBJ2-5 and V is TRBV27; 10 bases are a match to TRBD2. CDR3 size: 14 residues. Looked up from germline, CDR1 is MNHEY and CDR2 is SMNVEV (reference sequence). The V and J ends lost 6 bases and 4 bases, in that order; junction bases with no gene match: 5. The CDR3 loop is CASSSLAGGETQYF. CDR3 nucleotide sequence: TGTGCCAGCAGCTCCTTAGCGGGAGGAGAGACCCAGTACTTC.